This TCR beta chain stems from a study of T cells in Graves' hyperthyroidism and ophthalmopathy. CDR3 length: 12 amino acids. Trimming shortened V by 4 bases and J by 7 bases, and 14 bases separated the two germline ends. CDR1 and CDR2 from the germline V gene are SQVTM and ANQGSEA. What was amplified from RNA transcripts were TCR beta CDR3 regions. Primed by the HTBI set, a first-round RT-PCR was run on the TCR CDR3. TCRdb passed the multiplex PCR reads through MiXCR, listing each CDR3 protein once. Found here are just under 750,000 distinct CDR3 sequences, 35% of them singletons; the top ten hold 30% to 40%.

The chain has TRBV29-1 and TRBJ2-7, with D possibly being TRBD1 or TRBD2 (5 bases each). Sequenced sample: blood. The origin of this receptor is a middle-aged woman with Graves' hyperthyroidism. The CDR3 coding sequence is TGCAGCGTTGTGCCAGGGAGCGATGAGCAGTACTTC. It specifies CSVVPGSDEQYF.